These 8 T cell receptor beta chains share one sample of origin, sequenced in a study of cytomegalovirus exposure and HLA in healthy donors. It was with 60 Vbeta and 13 Jbeta primers that the PCR ran. TCRdb's copy holds only in-frame clones and misses some; the assay was immunoSEQ multiplex PCR. The repertoire consists of some 120,000 clones, with over 60% occurring once and the leading ten covering over 2%. Sequencing was done on a sample of PBMCs. Receptors were obtained from a woman between 25 and 40 years old in good health and CMV-seronegative.

V and J are TRBV19 and TRBJ1-4; weak D call: TRBD1 (6 bases). CDR1 LNHDA and CDR2 SQIVND come from the germline V gene (reference sequence). Deletions cut 7 bases from V and 8 bases from J, with 17 bases between. The CDR3 is made up of 14 amino acids. The CDR3 is CASTLRGLSEKLFF. Written as DNA, the CDR3 is TGTGCCAGTACCCTCAGGGGTTTAAGCGAAAAACTGTTTTTT.

Remarks on this clone: Other nucleotide sequences from this sample produce the same CDR3. The J gene is TRBJ1-5, the V gene TRBV6-5; TRBD1 aligns across 7 bases. J lost 3 bases, V lost 0 bases, and 2 bases had no gene match. From germline, CDR1 is MNHEY and CDR2 SVGAGI. This CDR3 is built from 15 residues. The CDR3 reads CASSYSGQINQPQHF. DNA of the CDR3: TGTGCCAGCAGTTACTCGGGACAGATCAATCAGCCCCAGCATTTT.

The CDR3 sequence: CATSSYRDRDYGYTF. CDR3 nucleotides: TGTGCCACCAGCAGTTACCGGGACAGAGACTATGGCTACACCTTC. The chain combines TRBV15 with TRBJ1-2; 7 nucleotides line up with TRBD1. This CDR3 spans 15 amino acids. Germline CDR1 and CDR2: LNHNV and YYDKDF (reference sequence). Losses at the gene ends were 3 bases for V and 3 bases for J; bases not matched to a gene: 7.

V is TRBV21-1 and J is TRBJ2-7; the table's D call of TRBD1 was not tested on the DNA. TRBV21-1 is a pseudogene locus. The CDR3 extends over 15 amino acids. CDR3 sequence reads: CASILGLPGHYEQYF. CDR3 nucleotides: TGTGCCAGCATTCTGGGCCTACCGGGACACTACGAGCAGTACTTC.

This rearrangement joins TRBV28 to TRBJ1-5, with D perhaps TRBD1 (5 bases). The CDR3 totals 14 residues. Germline-derived CDR1 and CDR2 are MDHEN and SYDVKM. V dropped 6 bases and J dropped 2 bases, with 11 bases sitting between them. CDR3 in DNA: TGTGCCAGCAGGAACGGAGGGGGCAATCAGCCCCAGCATTTT. Residues: CASRNGGGNQPQHF.

The V call is TRBV7-2, the J call TRBJ1-5, with D possibly being TRBD1 (6 bases). CDR1 is SGHTA and CDR2 is FQGNSA in the germline V gene. V lost 1 base and J lost 6, with 16 bases in between. CDR3 length: 16 residues. CDR3 sequence: CASSLVSGEGGQPQHF. The CDR3 nucleotides are TGTGCCAGCAGCTTAGTTTCTGGGGAAGGGGGTCAGCCCCAGCATTTT.

The V gene is TRBV5-1, the J gene TRBJ1-1; a weak D match, TRBD1 (6 bases). There are 14 residues in the CDR3. V was shortened by 6 bases and J by 1 base, with 13 bases between the two germline ends. Per the germline V gene, CDR1 is SGHRS and CDR2 is YFSETQ. CDR3 region: CASMAGEGNTEAFF. DNA for the CDR3: TGCGCCAGCATGGCAGGGGAGGGGAACACTGAAGCTTTCTTT.

The V call is TRBV5-1, the J call TRBJ1-2, with D perhaps TRBD1 (5 bases). Trimming removed 0 bases from V and 5 bases from J, with 8 bases in between. The CDR3 has 13 amino acids. Germline CDR1 SGHRS, CDR2 YFSETQ. CDR3 DNA sequence: TGCGCCAGCAGCTTGGACAGGAATTATGGCTACACCTTC. This codes for CASSLDRNYGYTF.